These 22 T cell receptor beta chains were sequenced from one sample in a study of regulatory and conventional T cells in RAG deficiency. The sorted conventional CD4+ T cells were CD25-low and CD127-high, with genomic DNA sequenced. Clones were sequenced by immunoSEQ multiplex PCR, and TCRdb holds only the in-frame ones, with some missing. The top ten clones hold under 0.45% of a sample with tens of thousands of clones, more than 90% of them seen once. Separately, the same data were catalogued under a study of regulatory T cells. Per that paper: Amplification used 52 TRBV primers and 13 TRBJ primers.

Sequenced sample: CD25- CD4+ T cells sorted from blood. These receptors came from a human donor in good health.

The chain links TRBV19 to TRBJ2-5, with 9 bases lining up with TRBD1. Germline V gene sequence: CDR1 LNHDA, CDR2 SQIVND (reference sequence). The V segment lost 5 bases and the J segment 7 bases; nucleotides outside the gene matches: 5. The CDR3 extends over 13 amino acids. The CDR3, as DNA: TGTGCCAGTAGTGCAGGGACAGGGTGGACCCAGTACTTC. Amino acids: CASSAGTGWTQYF. Supplemented by reference TRBV19 and TRBJ2-5, the full variable domain reads DGGITQSPKYLFRKEGQNVTLSCEQNLNHDAMYWYRQDPGQGLRLIYYSQIVNDFQKGDIAEGYSVSREKKESFPLTVTSAQKNPTAFYLCASSAGTGWTQYFGPGTRLLVL.

V is TRBV30 and J is TRBJ1-1; 7 bases map to TRBD1. Germline V CDR1 and CDR2: GTSNPN, SVGIG (reference sequence). The CDR3 spans 15 residues. The V segment lost 5 bases and the J segment 5 bases; nucleotides outside the gene matches: 14. CDR3 region: CAWAPRGRMGTEAFF. For the CDR3, the DNA is TGTGCCTGGGCCCCTAGGGGGCGTATGGGTACTGAAGCTTTCTTT.

This clone showed up just once. The chain recombines TRBV19 with TRBJ2-7, with 7 bases matching TRBD2. Germline lookup yields CDR1 LNHDA and CDR2 SQIVND (reference sequence). There are 14 residues in the CDR3. V dropped 8 bases and J dropped 3; count of bases not matched to a gene: 10. CDR3 DNA: TGTGCCAGTCGCCCCCGGGAGGTGAGCTACGAGCAGTACTTC. This translates into CASRPREVSYEQYF.

Only one count was recorded for this clone. This chain links TRBV7-9 with TRBJ2-5, with 12 nucleotides matching TRBD2. The end of the DNA is better explained by TRBJ2-7, so the J call may be wrong. The CDR3 sequence is 16 residues long. The germline CDR1 and CDR2 sequences are SEHNR and FQNEAQ (reference sequence). This CDR3 reads CASSQTTSGSKYEQYF. The CDR3 DNA follows: TGTGCCAGCAGCCAAACGACTAGCGGGAGCAAGTACGAGCAGTACTTC.

This clone was picked up one time. The rearrangement joins TRBV5-8 to TRBJ2-7, with D maybe TRBD1 (7 bases). This CDR3 comprises 14 residues. Germline V gives CDR1 SGHTS, CDR2 YDEGEE. Trimming cost V 4 bases and J 1 base, with 12 bases left between them. The CDR3 loop reads CASSGLQGSYEQYF. CDR3 coding DNA: TGTGCCAGCAGCGGACTACAGGGGTCCTACGAGCAGTACTTC. The complete variable domain, with remaining parts taken from reference TRBV5-8 and TRBJ2-7, reads EAGVTQSPTHLIKTRGQQATLRCSPISGHTSVYWYQQALGLGLQFLLWYDEGEERNRGNFPPRFSGRQFPNYSSELNVNALELEDSALYLCASSGLQGSYEQYFGPGTRLTVT.

V gene TRBV6-6 combines with J gene TRBJ2-3; possibly TRBD1 for D (6 bases). CDR3 length: 15 amino acids. V shed 5 bases and J shed 0 bases, with 12 bases lying between them. Germline V gene lookup returns CDR1 MNHNY and CDR2 SVGAGI (reference sequence). CDR3 residues: CASSTGKPSTDTQYF. In DNA, the CDR3 is TGTGCCAGCAGTACAGGGAAACCTAGCACAGATACGCAGTATTTT.

This chain connects TRBV5-4 to TRBJ1-2; 10 positions agree with TRBD1. In germline, CDR1 is SGHNT, CDR2 YYREEE (reference sequence). The CDR3 contains 17 residues. Trimming at V came to 1 base and at J to 4 bases, leaving 10 bases not matched to a gene. The CDR3 coding sequence is TGTGCCAGCAGCTTGTTGGGGGGACAGGGGAGGTCCTATGGCTACACCTTC. Translated: CASSLLGGQGRSYGYTF.

The V and J genes are TRBV5-1 and TRBJ2-2; 12 bases are a match to TRBD2. Germline assignment: CDR1 SGHRS and CDR2 YFSETQ. V lost 4 bases and J lost 4; bases outside the gene matches: 5. This CDR3 has 16 residues. CDR3 amino acids: CASSPLTSGGTGELFF. The CDR3 DNA reads as TGCGCCAGCAGCCCCCTGACTAGCGGGGGCACCGGGGAGCTGTTTTTT.

This clone was recorded once. V and J are TRBV6-5 and TRBJ1-6; 8 positions match TRBD1. This CDR3 has 14 residues. The germline V gene encodes CDR1 MNHEY and CDR2 SVGAGI. With 4 bases clipped from V and 9 bases from J, the junction kept 5 bases outside the gene matches. The CDR3 DNA reads as TGTGCCAGCAGTTTTGACAGGGGCACTTCACCCCTCCACTTT. This translates into CASSFDRGTSPLHF.

The rearrangement uses TRBV18 and TRBJ2-1; tentatively, D is TRBD1 (6 bases). The V gene lost 5 bases and the J gene lost 9 bases, with 23 bases spanning the gap. Germline V gene sequence: CDR1 KGHSH, CDR2 LQKENI. The CDR3 length is 16 residues. CDR3 nucleotides: TGTGCCAGCTCAGAAAAACAGGGCGCCCGGTTTGCTGAGCAGTTCTTC. Its translation: CASSEKQGARFAEQFF.

This chain joins TRBV14 and TRBJ2-7; 7 bases agree with TRBD1. The CDR3 runs 15 residues. Germline CDR1 SGHDN, CDR2 FVKESK. J was trimmed by 2 bases and V by 3 bases; bases with no gene match: 7. Here the CDR3 reads CASSQRGQGAYEQYF. CDR3 sequence (DNA): TGTGCCAGCAGCCAGAGAGGTCAGGGGGCCTACGAGCAGTACTTC.

The DNA of the CDR3 is TGTGCCAGCAGCTTAGCGGACAGTAAAGTTTCTGGAAACACCATATATTTT. Translation gives CASSLADSKVSGNTIYF. The chain links TRBV7-6 to TRBJ1-3; weak D call: TRBD1 (6 bases). V shed 0 bases and J shed 1 base, with 13 bases lying between them. Germline V lookup: CDR1 SGHVS, CDR2 FNYEAQ. The CDR3 has 17 amino acids.

J is TRBJ1-2 and V is TRBV5-1, with TRBD1 identical over 7 bases. Losses at the gene ends were 1 base for V and 8 bases for J; bases not matched to a gene: 5. Germline V CDR1 and CDR2: SGHRS, YFSETQ. The CDR3 loop spans 13 amino acids. The CDR3 protein is CASSLTGAYGYTF. CDR3 nucleotide sequence: TGCGCCAGCAGCTTGACAGGGGCTTACGGCTACACCTTC.

V and J are TRBV2 and TRBJ1-1; D remains ambiguous. The V end lost 0 bases, the J end lost 8 bases, and 10 bases lay between the germline ends. CDR3 size: 13 residues. Germline V gives CDR1 SNHLY, CDR2 FYNNEI. CDR3 nucleotide sequence: TGTGCCAGCAGTGAAGCGCTTCTGACAGAAGCTTTCTTT. Residues: CASSEALLTEAFF.

The CDR3 coding sequence is TGTGCCAGTAAAATCGGACAGGGGGTAAGAGGGGAGCAGTACTTC. This sequence encodes CASKIGQGVRGEQYF. V gene TRBV2 combines with J gene TRBJ2-7; 10 nucleotides align to TRBD1. CDR1 is SNHLY and CDR2 is FYNNEI in the germline V gene. This CDR3 has 15 amino acids. Trimming cost V 9 bases and J 7 bases; bases outside gene matches: 15.

The chain joins TRBV30 to TRBJ2-3; D is perhaps TRBD2 (7 bases). Germline loops: CDR1 GTSNPN, CDR2 SVGIG (reference sequence). The CDR3 runs 14 residues. Trimming shortened V by 3 bases and J by 5 bases, and 15 bases separated the two germline ends. CDR3 nucleotide sequence: TGTGCCTGGAGGTTGGCGGGGGCGGGAGATACGCAGTATTTT. It encodes CAWRLAGAGDTQYF. Full variable domain (missing parts from reference TRBV30 and TRBJ2-3): SQTIHQWPATLVQPVGSPLSLECTVEGTSNPNLYWYRQAAGRGLQLLFYSVGIGQISSEVPQNLSASRPQDRQFILSSKKLLLSDSGFYLCAWRLAGAGDTQYFGPGTRLTVL.

The rearrangement links TRBV11-2 to TRBJ1-1, with D tentatively TRBD1 (5 bases). This CDR3 contains 18 residues. Per the germline V gene, CDR1 is SGHAT and CDR2 is FQNNGV. The V and J ends lost 3 bases and 5 bases respectively, with 25 bases between them. The CDR3 protein is CASSLGEGTLSFWTEAFF. CDR3 sequence (DNA): TGTGCCAGCAGCTTGGGGGAGGGGACTCTATCGTTTTGGACTGAAGCTTTCTTT.

The chain joins TRBV2 to TRBJ2-2; 9 bases line up with TRBD1. The CDR3 spans 15 residues. V shed 8 bases and J 5 bases; nucleotides not matched to a gene: 9. Germline V lookup: CDR1 SNHLY, CDR2 FYNNEI. The CDR3 nucleotides are TGTGCCAGCGGGGGGACAGGGCGATTAACCGGGGAGCTGTTTTTT. Its translation is CASGGTGRLTGELFF.

This clone was detected once. J is TRBJ1-1 and V is TRBV7-2; D gene uncertain. This CDR3 comprises 13 residues. Trimming left V 5 bases short and J 0 bases short, with 7 bases between. The germline gives CDR1 SGHTA, CDR2 FQGNSA. CDR3 coding DNA: TGTGCCAGCAGCGAAATAGTGAACACTGAAGCTTTCTTT. Its translation: CASSEIVNTEAFF.

The chain uses TRBV9 and TRBJ2-3; TRBD2 matches at 7 bases. CDR1 is SGDLS, CDR2 YYNGEE, per germline. This CDR3 has 15 residues. V lost 2 bases, J lost 1 base, and 4 bases stayed unmatched. CDR3 residues: CASSVGAGGTDTQYF. The CDR3 nucleotides are TGTGCCAGCAGCGTTGGGGCGGGAGGCACAGATACGCAGTATTTT.

A word on this clone: At one end the junction does not follow the germline gene, possibly because of a read error. Other DNA sequences in this sample translate to the same CDR3. The chain has TRBV30 and TRBJ1-6; D unclear. Germline V gives CDR1 GTSNPN, CDR2 SVGIG (reference sequence). The CDR3 has 12 amino acids. The CDR3 region has the DNA TGTGCCTGGAGGCAGGAACATTCCCCCCTCCACTTT. Translation: CAWRQEHSPLHF. Drawing the rest from reference TRBV30 and TRBJ1-6, the complete variable domain is SQTIHQWPATLVQPVGSPLSLECTVEGTSNPNLYWYRQAAGRGLQLLFYSVGIGQISSEVPQNLSASRPQDRQFILSSKKLLLSDSGFYLCAWRQEHSPLHFGNGTRLTVT.

With respect to this clone: Other DNA sequences within the sample encode an identical CDR3. The V call is TRBV4-1, the J call TRBJ1-6; tentative D call: TRBD1 (5 bases). The V and J ends lost 4 bases and 7 bases respectively, with 14 bases between them. The length of the CDR3 is 15 residues. Per the germline V gene, CDR1 is MGHRA and CDR2 is YSYEKL. In nucleotides, the CDR3 is TGCGCCAGCAGCCGAGATGGGGGGAGAAATTCACCCCTCCACTTT. Protein sequence: CASSRDGGRNSPLHF.